In its sample, the clone carrying this T cell receptor (beta chain) was seen once. TCRdb's table, derived via immunoSEQ multiplex PCR, lists solely in-frame clones and lacks some. In the table there are about 130,000 clones, around nine tenths of which are singletons. The sample belongs to a study of control samples from healthy donors and cancer patients. The germline V and J ends were trimmed by 0 bases and 2 bases, with 12 bases remaining between them. This CDR3 is built from 15 residues. Germline CDR1 and CDR2: SGHRS and YFSETQ. Sequencing was performed on blood. The source is a man aged 45-60 years in good health. The gene calls are TRBV5-1 and TRBJ2-7; D perhaps matches TRBD1 (5 bases). This CDR3 reads CASSLGQLNTYEQYF. Written as DNA, the CDR3 is TGCGCCAGCAGCTTGGGACAGCTAAACACCTACGAGCAGTACTTC.